This T cell receptor beta chain is from a study of T cell responses to AZD1222 COVID-19 vaccine. The V gene's germline CDR1 is SEHNR and CDR2 FQNEAQ (reference sequence). Trimming removed 4 bases from V and 8 bases from J, with 14 bases in between. The CDR3 sequence is 14 residues long. The data were produced by immunoSEQ multiplex PCR, yet TCRdb's version contains in-frame clones alone and is incomplete. The data hold about 72,000 clones, with roughly 87% observed a single time. This clone was recorded a few times. The source of this sequence is an adult in good health. This chain joins TRBV7-9 and TRBJ1-4; possible D gene TRBD1, 6 bases. The input for sequencing was peripheral blood, taken on day 0 of AZD1222 vaccination. This CDR3 reads CASSSGQGSEKLFF. DNA of the CDR3: TGTGCCAGCAGCTCGGGGCAGGGGAGCGAAAAACTGTTTTTT.